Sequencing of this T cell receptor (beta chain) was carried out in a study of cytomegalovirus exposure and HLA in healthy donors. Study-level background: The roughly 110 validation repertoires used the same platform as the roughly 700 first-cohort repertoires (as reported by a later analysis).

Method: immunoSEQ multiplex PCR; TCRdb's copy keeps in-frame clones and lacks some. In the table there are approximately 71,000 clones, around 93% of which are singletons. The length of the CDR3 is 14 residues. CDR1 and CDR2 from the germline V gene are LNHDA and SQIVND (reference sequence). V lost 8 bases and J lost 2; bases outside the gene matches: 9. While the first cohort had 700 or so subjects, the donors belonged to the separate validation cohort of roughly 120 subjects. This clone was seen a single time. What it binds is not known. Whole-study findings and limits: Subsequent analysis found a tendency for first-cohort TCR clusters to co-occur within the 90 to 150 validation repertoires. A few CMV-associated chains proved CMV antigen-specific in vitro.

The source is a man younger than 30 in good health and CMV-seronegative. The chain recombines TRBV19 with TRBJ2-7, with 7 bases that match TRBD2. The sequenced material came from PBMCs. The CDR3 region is CASSSSGDAYEQYF. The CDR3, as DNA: TGTGCCAGTTCGTCCAGCGGGGACGCCTACGAGCAGTACTTC.